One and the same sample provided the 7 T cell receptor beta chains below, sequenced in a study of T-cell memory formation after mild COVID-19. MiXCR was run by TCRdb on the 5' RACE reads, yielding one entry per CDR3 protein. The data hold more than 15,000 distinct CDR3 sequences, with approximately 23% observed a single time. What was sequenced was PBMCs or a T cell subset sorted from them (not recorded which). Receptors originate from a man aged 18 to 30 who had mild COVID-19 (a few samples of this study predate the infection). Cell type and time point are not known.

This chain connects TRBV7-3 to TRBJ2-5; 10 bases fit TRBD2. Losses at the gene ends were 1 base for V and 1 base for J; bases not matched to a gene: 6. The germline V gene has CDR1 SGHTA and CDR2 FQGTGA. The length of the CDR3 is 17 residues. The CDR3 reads CASSLRGSSGGQETQYF. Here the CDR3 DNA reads TGTGCCAGCAGCTTAAGGGGGTCTAGCGGGGGCCAAGAGACCCAGTACTTC.

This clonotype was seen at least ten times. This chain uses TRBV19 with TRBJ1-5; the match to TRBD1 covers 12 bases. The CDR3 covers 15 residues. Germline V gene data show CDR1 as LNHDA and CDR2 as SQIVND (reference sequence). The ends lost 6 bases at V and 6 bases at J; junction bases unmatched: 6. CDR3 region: CASRRDRGLIQPQHF. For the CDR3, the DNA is TGTGCCAGTAGGCGGGACAGGGGGCTGATTCAGCCCCAGCATTTT.

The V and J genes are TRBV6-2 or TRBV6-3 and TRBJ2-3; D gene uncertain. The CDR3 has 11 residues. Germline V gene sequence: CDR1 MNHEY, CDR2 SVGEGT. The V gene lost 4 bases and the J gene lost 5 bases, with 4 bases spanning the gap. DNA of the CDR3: TGTGCCAGCAGTTGGGGAGATACGCAGTATTTT. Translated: CASSWGDTQYF.

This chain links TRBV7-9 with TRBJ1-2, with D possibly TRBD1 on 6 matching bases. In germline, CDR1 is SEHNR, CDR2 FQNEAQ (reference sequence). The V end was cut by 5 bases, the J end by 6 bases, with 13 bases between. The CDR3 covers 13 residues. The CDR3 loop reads CASSRTGSHGYTF. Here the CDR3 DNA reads TGTGCCAGCAGCCGAACAGGGAGTCATGGCTACACCTTC.

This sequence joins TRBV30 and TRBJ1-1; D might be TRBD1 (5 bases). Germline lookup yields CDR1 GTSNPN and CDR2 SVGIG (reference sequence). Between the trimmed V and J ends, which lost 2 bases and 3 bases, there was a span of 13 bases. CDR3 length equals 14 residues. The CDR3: CAWSYGTGYTEAFF. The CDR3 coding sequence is TGTGCCTGGAGTTACGGCACAGGATACACTGAAGCTTTCTTT.

CDR3 DNA sequence: TGTGCCAGCAGTCGCCGGGGGGCCCCGACCCAGGCTAATGAAAAACTGTTTTTT. Residues: CASSRRGAPTQANEKLFF. V and J are TRBV28 and TRBJ1-4; possible D gene TRBD1, 6 bases. The V gene lost 5 bases and the J gene lost 3 bases, with 22 bases spanning the gap. The CDR3 covers 18 residues. Germline V CDR1 and CDR2: MDHEN, SYDVKM.

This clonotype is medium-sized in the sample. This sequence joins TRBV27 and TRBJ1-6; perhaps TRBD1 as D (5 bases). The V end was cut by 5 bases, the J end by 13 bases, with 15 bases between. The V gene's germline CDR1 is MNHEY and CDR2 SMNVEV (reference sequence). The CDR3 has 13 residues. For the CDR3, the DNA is TGTGCCAGCAGTCAGGGTGGGGTTACGCCCCTCCACTTT. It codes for CASSQGGVTPLHF.